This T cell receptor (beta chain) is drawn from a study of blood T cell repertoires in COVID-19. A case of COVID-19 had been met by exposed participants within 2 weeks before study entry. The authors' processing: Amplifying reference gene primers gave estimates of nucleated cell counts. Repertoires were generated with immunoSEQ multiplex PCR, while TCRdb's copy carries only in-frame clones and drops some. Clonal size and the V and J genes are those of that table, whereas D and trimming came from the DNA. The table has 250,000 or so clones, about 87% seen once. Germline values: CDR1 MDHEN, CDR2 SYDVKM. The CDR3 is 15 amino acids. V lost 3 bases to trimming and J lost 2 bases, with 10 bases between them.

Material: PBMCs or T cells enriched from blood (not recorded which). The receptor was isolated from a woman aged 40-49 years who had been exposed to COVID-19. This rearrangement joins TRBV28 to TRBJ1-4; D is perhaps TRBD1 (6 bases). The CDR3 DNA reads TGTGCCAGCAGTTTTGACAGGACCACTAATGAAAAACTGTTTTTT. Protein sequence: CASSFDRTTNEKLFF.